The 13 T cell receptor beta chains below all came from one sample that was sequenced in a study of OX40 agonist ivuxolimab in advanced cancers. The table came from immunoSEQ multiplex PCR; TCRdb's copy has only in-frame clones and leaves some out. The table has 65,000 to 80,000 clones, 80% to 90% seen once. The input for sequencing was CD4+ or CD8+ T cells sorted from blood, taken in a trial of the OX40 agonist ivuxolimab. The receptors derive from an adult with an advanced solid tumor such as melanoma, head and neck, liver or kidney cancer.

This chain uses TRBV25-1 with TRBJ2-4; D tentatively fits TRBD1 or TRBD2 (5 bases each). This CDR3 is 16 amino acids long. Germline assignment: CDR1 MGHDK and CDR2 SYGVNS. Trimming cost V 7 bases and J 4 bases, with 20 bases left between them. CDR3 sequence: CASMGSRAGGKNIQYF. In DNA, the CDR3 is TGTGCCAGCATGGGTAGCAGGGCCGGAGGAAAAAACATTCAGTACTTC.

This clone appeared a few times. The chain links TRBV28 to TRBJ1-2; the D gene is possibly TRBD1 (5 bases). Germline V gene data show CDR1 as MDHEN and CDR2 as SYDVKM. The CDR3 sequence is 13 residues long. Between the trimmed V and J ends, which lost 6 bases and 3 bases, there was a span of 11 bases. CDR3 loop: CASRDTLDYGYTF. The CDR3 DNA follows: TGTGCCAGCAGGGACACACTCGACTATGGCTACACCTTC.

J is TRBJ2-2 and V is TRBV11-2, with D possibly being TRBD2 (5 bases). CDR3 size: 13 residues. The germline gives CDR1 SGHAT, CDR2 FQNNGV. V lost 5 bases to trimming and J lost 1 base, with 5 bases between them. The CDR3 coding sequence is TGTGCCAGCAGCCGGGGGAACACCGGGGAGCTGTTTTTT. Its protein is CASSRGNTGELFF.

The chain links TRBV6-1 to TRBJ1-2; D remains ambiguous. The CDR3 totals 13 residues. The V gene lost 8 bases and the J gene lost 0 bases, with 10 bases spanning the gap. The germline gives CDR1 MNHNS, CDR2 SASEGT. This chain's CDR3 is CASALAANYGYTF. For the CDR3, the DNA is TGTGCCAGCGCTTTAGCCGCTAACTATGGCTACACCTTC.

V and J are TRBV5-1 and TRBJ1-2, with 7 bases fitting TRBD1. The V segment lost 2 bases and the J segment 5 bases; nucleotides outside the gene matches: 0. CDR1 is SGHRS, CDR2 YFSETQ, per germline. The CDR3 has 12 amino acids. The CDR3 spells CASSLQGYGYTF. CDR3 DNA sequence: TGCGCCAGCAGCTTACAGGGGTATGGCTACACCTTC.

V gene TRBV4-2 combines with J gene TRBJ2-1; TRBD1 matches at 8 bases. Germline values: CDR1 LGHNA, CDR2 YNFKEQ. The CDR3 spans 15 residues. Trimming removed 3 bases from V and 0 bases from J; junction bases left unmatched: 1. CDR3 nucleotides: TGTGCCAGCAGCCATGGGACAGGCTCCTACAATGAGCAGTTCTTC. It is translated as CASSHGTGSYNEQFF.

The chain carries TRBV16 and TRBJ2-5; 8 positions agree with TRBD1. V trimming: 4 bases; J trimming: 7 bases; junction bases outside the gene matches: 8. The CDR3 length is 14 residues. Per the germline V gene, CDR1 is KGHSY and CDR2 is FQNENV. This chain's CDR3 is CASSPQGAGWTQYF. CDR3 coding DNA: TGTGCCAGCAGCCCTCAGGGGGCGGGATGGACCCAGTACTTC.

The chain carries TRBV19 and TRBJ2-1; no reliable D call. The CDR3 has 14 residues. V lost 5 bases to trimming and J lost 6 bases, with 14 bases between them. Germline V gene lookup returns CDR1 LNHDA and CDR2 SQIVND (reference sequence). The DNA of the CDR3 is TGTGCCAGTAGTCCTTGGAACCCCGGCAATGAGCAGTTCTTC. Protein sequence: CASSPWNPGNEQFF.

This clone was seen a single time. The chain has TRBV5-4 and TRBJ2-2; D tentatively fits TRBD1 or TRBD2 (5 bases each). This CDR3 is built from 14 residues. Germline loops: CDR1 SGHNT, CDR2 YYREEE (reference sequence). V was trimmed by 4 bases and J by 4 bases, leaving 11 bases between them. CDR3 DNA: TGTGCCAGCAGCCCCTCCGGGGCCACCGGGGAGCTGTTTTTT. Encoded protein: CASSPSGATGELFF. The entire variable domain, with the rest obtained from reference TRBV5-4 and TRBJ2-2, is as follows: ETGVTQSPTHLIKTRGQQVTLRCSSQSGHNTVSWYQQALGQGPQFIFQYYREEENGRGNFPPRFSGLQFPNYSSELNVNALELDDSALYLCASSPSGATGELFFGEGSRLTVL.

V usage is TRBV7-2 and J usage is TRBJ2-5; no firm D call. Per the germline V gene, CDR1 is SGHTA and CDR2 is FQGNSA. There are 12 residues in the CDR3. V was shortened by 5 bases and J by 7 bases, with 11 bases between the two germline ends. The CDR3: CASSPAPSTQYF. The CDR3, as DNA: TGTGCCAGCAGCCCGGCCCCTTCGACCCAGTACTTC.

V is TRBV25-1 and J is TRBJ2-6; D possibly corresponds to TRBD2 (6 bases). The ends were cut back, 8 bases at V and 0 bases at J, with 17 bases in the middle. CDR1 is MGHDK and CDR2 is SYGVNS in the germline V gene. The CDR3 is made up of 17 amino acids. The CDR3 reads CASAPGGTSSGANVLTF. Here the CDR3 DNA reads TGTGCCAGCGCCCCCGGGGGAACGAGCTCTGGGGCCAACGTCCTGACTTTC.

The gene calls are TRBV5-4 and TRBJ2-7; 9 positions agree with TRBD1. V dropped 4 bases and J dropped 4; count of bases not matched to a gene: 12. The CDR3 covers 16 residues. The germline gives CDR1 SGHNT, CDR2 YYREEE (reference sequence). The chain's CDR3 is CASSTGGQGSRYEQYF. The DNA of the CDR3 is TGTGCCAGCAGCACCGGGGGACAGGGATCCAGGTACGAGCAGTACTTC.

The chain joins TRBV18 to TRBJ2-5, with D perhaps TRBD1 (6 bases). CDR3 length: 16 amino acids. Germline CDR1 KGHSH, CDR2 LQKENI. V was cut by 2 bases and J by 2 bases, with 15 bases left in between. The CDR3 nucleotides read TGTGCCAGCTCACCAGAGGCAGGGGCCATGCAAGAGACCCAGTACTTC. Protein sequence: CASSPEAGAMQETQYF.